A single sample is the source of the 32 T cell receptor beta chains below, sequenced in a study of Graves' ophthalmopathy and Graves' hyperthyroidism. Amplification of TCR beta CDR3 regions used RNA transcripts. In the first round, RT-PCR was carried out with HTBI primers, and a multiplex PCR formed the second round. TCRdb recomputed calls from the multiplex PCR reads with MiXCR, one row per CDR3 protein. This sample has 500,000 to 700,000 distinct CDR3 sequences, with about 40% found just once. The sequenced material came from peripheral blood or thyroid tissue (not recorded which). The source is an adult man with Graves' hyperthyroidism.

This chain uses TRBV29-1 with TRBJ2-2, with D perhaps TRBD2 (5 bases). Germline V gene data show CDR1 as SQVTM and CDR2 as ANQGSEA. Between the trimmed V and J ends, which lost 7 bases and 6 bases, there was a span of 9 bases. The CDR3 spans 11 residues. In DNA form, the CDR3 reads TGCAGCGACGGTAGCGCCGGGGAGCTGTTTTTT. This sequence encodes CSDGSAGELFF.

Only a few counts were recorded for this clonotype. V is TRBV9 and J is TRBJ2-7; possibly TRBD2 for D (6 bases). The CDR3 loop spans 14 amino acids. V lost 3 bases, J lost 5 bases, and 15 bases lay in between. Germline V gene sequence: CDR1 SGDLS, CDR2 YYNGEE. CDR3 sequence (DNA): TGTGCCAGCAGCGGTGGGGCGGGGTACGACGAGCAGTACTTC. Protein sequence: CASSGGAGYDEQYF.

The chain recombines TRBV27 with TRBJ1-1; tentative D call: TRBD1 (5 bases). The ends were cut back, 7 bases at V and 3 bases at J, with 21 bases in the middle. From germline, CDR1 is MNHEY and CDR2 SMNVEV (reference sequence). The length of the CDR3 is 16 residues. CDR3 residues: CASTLGPGTLDTEAFF. For the CDR3, the DNA is TGTGCCAGCACCCTAGGACCCGGGACCTTGGACACTGAAGCTTTCTTT.

In its sample, this clonotype was seen many times. This chain joins TRBV29-1 and TRBJ1-3; tentatively, D is TRBD1 (5 bases). Germline V gives CDR1 SQVTM, CDR2 ANQGSEA. The V end was cut by 0 bases, the J end by 0 bases, with 15 bases between. This CDR3 spans 17 amino acids. In DNA, the CDR3 is TGCAGCGTTGAAGATCTTCCCGACGGGACCTCTGGAAACACCATATATTTT. It yields the protein CSVEDLPDGTSGNTIYF.

This chain links TRBV20-1 with TRBJ2-7; TRBD1 agrees at 11 bases. Looked up from germline, CDR1 is DFQATT and CDR2 is SNEGSKA (reference sequence). CDR3 length equals 14 residues. Trimming cost V 4 bases and J 7 bases; bases outside gene matches: 9. In DNA form, the CDR3 reads TGCAGTGCTACTGGACAGGGGGCGGCTTATGAGCAGTACTTC. It is translated as CSATGQGAAYEQYF.

This clonotype was seen more than once but under ten times. V gene TRBV20-1 combines with J gene TRBJ2-2; TRBD2 might be the D (5 bases). The CDR3 covers 14 residues. Germline CDR1 and CDR2: DFQATT and SNEGSKA (reference sequence). V lost 0 bases and J 7 bases, leaving 12 bases between the germline ends. The chain's CDR3 is CSARDYRGNGELFF. CDR3 nucleotide sequence: TGCAGTGCTAGAGATTATCGGGGAAACGGGGAGCTGTTTTTT.

The chain joins TRBV6-6 to TRBJ2-7; D not resolved. This CDR3 spans 13 amino acids. V was shortened by 4 bases and J by 3 bases, with 10 bases between the two germline ends. Germline V gene lookup returns CDR1 MNHNY and CDR2 SVGAGI (reference sequence). CDR3 region: CASSFKASYEQYF. CDR3 coding DNA: TGTGCCAGCAGTTTCAAGGCCAGCTACGAGCAGTACTTC.

This clonotype showed up many times. This sequence joins TRBV20-1 and TRBJ2-7, with D perhaps TRBD1 (5 bases). V shed 6 bases and J shed 4 bases, with 13 bases lying between them. The length of the CDR3 is 12 residues. CDR1 DFQATT and CDR2 SNEGSKA come from the germline V gene (reference sequence). The CDR3 DNA is TGCAGTGCCGCCAAAGACAGTTACGAGCAGTACTTC. Translating it yields CSAAKDSYEQYF.

This rearrangement joins TRBV25-1 to TRBJ1-3; D not certain. Germline V gene sequence: CDR1 MGHDK, CDR2 SYGVNS. The CDR3 length is 16 residues. Trimming shortened V by 2 bases and J by 3 bases, and 14 bases separated the two germline ends. CDR3 sequence (DNA): TGTGCCAGCAGTGAAGCGGGCACCGAAAATGGAAACACCATATATTTT. Protein sequence: CASSEAGTENGNTIYF.

This clonotype was seen only a few times. V is TRBV12-3 or TRBV12-4 and J is TRBJ1-1; 9 bases map to TRBD1. V was clipped by 4 bases and J by 3 bases; unmatched bases: 9. CDR3 length: 16 residues. The CDR3 DNA reads as TGTGCCAGCAGTTCCCACCTACAGGGGGCTTACACTGAAGCTTTCTTT. It is translated as CASSSHLQGAYTEAFF.

This clonotype has at least ten counts. The chain uses TRBV6-5 and TRBJ2-7; D tentatively reads TRBD1 or TRBD2 (5 bases each). V lost 2 bases, J lost 3 bases, and 11 bases lay in between. Germline assignment: CDR1 MNHEY and CDR2 SVGAGI. CDR3 length: 14 amino acids. CDR3 amino acids: CASSYPGPDYEQYF. The CDR3, as DNA: TGTGCCAGCAGTTACCCGGGACCAGACTACGAGCAGTACTTC.

The genes are TRBV5-8 and TRBJ1-4; 10 bases are shared with TRBD1. This CDR3 comprises 14 residues. Per the germline V gene, CDR1 is SGHTS and CDR2 is YDEGEE. Trimming at V came to 4 bases and at J to 8 bases, leaving 5 bases not matched to a gene. In DNA form, the CDR3 reads TGTGCCAGCAGCCGGGACAGGGGCGCAGAAAAACTGTTTTTT. Its protein product is CASSRDRGAEKLFF.

Of note for this clonotype: One end of the junction fails to match germline, which may point to a read error. The chain uses TRBV7-2 and TRBJ2-7; no clear D. Germline CDR1 reads SGHTA; CDR2 reads FQGNSA. The CDR3 covers 13 residues. The CDR3 nucleotides are TGTGCCAGCAGTCCAGGTAGCTCCTACGAGCAGCACTTC. Translated: CASSPGSSYEQHF.

As for this clonotype: A single base separates this from a much larger clone, so it may be a read error. The chain employs TRBV5-1 and TRBJ1-1; D gene ambiguous. The CDR3 runs 13 residues. Germline CDR1 and CDR2: SGHRS and YFSETQ. This CDR3 reads CASKVGGNTGAFF. The DNA for the CDR3 is TGCGCCAGCAAGGTCGGCGGGAACACTGGAGCTTTCTTT. Combining the CDR3 with reference TRBV5-1 and TRBJ1-1 gives the whole variable domain KAGVTQTPRYLIKTRGQQVTLSCSPISGHRSVSWYQQTPGQGLQFLFEYFSETQRNKGNFPGRFSGRQFSNSRSEMNVSTLELGDSALYLCASKVGGNTGAFFGQGTRLTVV.

This clonotype was observed a few times. The V gene is TRBV12-5, the J gene TRBJ1-2; tentative D call: TRBD1 (6 bases). Germline CDR1 and CDR2: LGHNT and FRNRAP. V dropped 5 bases and J dropped 8 bases, with 12 bases sitting between them. The CDR3 loop spans 12 amino acids. DNA for the CDR3: TGTGCTAGTGGTACAGGGTTTCGCGGCTACACCTTC. As protein: CASGTGFRGYTF.

The chain carries TRBV2 and TRBJ2-3; D gene ambiguous. The germline V gene has CDR1 SNHLY and CDR2 FYNNEI. This CDR3 is built from 12 residues. Trimming pared 3 bases from V and 7 bases from J, leaving 8 bases between. The DNA for the CDR3 is TGTGCCAGCAGTGAGTTTGCTCATACGCAGTATTTT. It encodes CASSEFAHTQYF.

This clonotype showed up many times. The chain employs TRBV15 and TRBJ1-1, with no clear D. The germline V gene has CDR1 LNHNV and CDR2 YYDKDF (reference sequence). The CDR3 length is 16 residues. V was cut by 0 bases and J by 1 base, with 12 bases left in between. The CDR3 DNA reads as TGTGCCACCAGCAGAGATTTAAGGGCCGAGAACACTGAAGCTTTCTTT. This sequence encodes CATSRDLRAENTEAFF.

At least ten counts were recorded for this clonotype. The V gene is TRBV14, the J gene TRBJ2-5; D unresolved. The CDR3 is 12 residues long. Germline-derived CDR1 and CDR2 are SGHDN and FVKESK. V was trimmed by 4 bases and J by 5 bases, leaving 8 bases between them. The CDR3 DNA is TGTGCCAGCAGCCGACCATGGGAGACCCAGTACTTC. The encoded protein is CASSRPWETQYF.

This clonotype was counted ten times or more. This sequence joins TRBV2 and TRBJ2-5, with a possible D match to TRBD1 (6 bases). There are 16 residues in the CDR3. Germline assignment: CDR1 SNHLY and CDR2 FYNNEI. V shed 3 bases and J shed 5 bases, with 19 bases lying between them. The CDR3 region has the DNA TGTGCCAGCAGTGATCGGTGGCAGGGGATGGGGGAGACCCAGTACTTC. It codes for CASSDRWQGMGETQYF. The full variable domain, completed using reference TRBV2 and TRBJ2-5, is EPEVTQTPSHQVTQMGQEVILRCVPISNHLYFYWYRQILGQKVEFLVSFYNNEISEKSEIFDDQFSVERPDGSNFTLKIRSTKLEDSAMYFCASSDRWQGMGETQYFGPGTRLLVL.

The genes are TRBV12-3 or TRBV12-4 and TRBJ1-2; 8 positions agree with TRBD1. The ends lost 2 bases at V and 7 bases at J; junction bases unmatched: 9. The CDR3 is 15 amino acids. CDR3 DNA: TGTGCCAGCAGTTTACTGACAGGGGATTCTTCTGGCTACACCTTC. Amino acid sequence: CASSLLTGDSSGYTF.

The genes are TRBV5-1 and TRBJ2-3; D is possibly TRBD1 or TRBD2 (5 bases each). Per germline, CDR1 SGHRS and CDR2 YFSETQ. The ends were cut back, 0 bases at V and 1 base at J, with 9 bases in the middle. The CDR3 covers 15 residues. DNA of the CDR3: TGCGCCAGCAGCTTGGTTGGGGACCGCACAGATACGCAGTATTTT. Protein product: CASSLVGDRTDTQYF. Looking up the rest from reference TRBV5-1 and TRBJ2-3 gives the full variable domain: KAGVTQTPRYLIKTRGQQVTLSCSPISGHRSVSWYQQTPGQGLQFLFEYFSETQRNKGNFPGRFSGRQFSNSRSEMNVSTLELGDSALYLCASSLVGDRTDTQYFGPGTRLTVL.

The chain employs TRBV14 and TRBJ2-7, with 7 bases that match TRBD1. The ends lost 5 bases at V and 3 bases at J; junction bases unmatched: 4. The CDR3 length is 13 residues. Germline V CDR1 and CDR2: SGHDN, FVKESK. The CDR3 sequence is CASSATGHYEQYF. CDR3 sequence (DNA): TGTGCCAGCAGCGCGACAGGGCACTACGAGCAGTACTTC.

The chain combines TRBV3-1 with TRBJ1-1, with 7 bases that match TRBD1. CDR3 length: 14 residues. Germline assignment: CDR1 LGHDT and CDR2 YNNKEL (reference sequence). The V and J ends lost 1 base and 4 bases, in that order; junction bases with no gene match: 3. The CDR3: CASSQAGGGTEAFF. CDR3 sequence (DNA): TGTGCCAGCAGCCAAGCAGGGGGTGGCACTGAAGCTTTCTTT.

On this clonotype: The CDR3 end shows no conserved phenylalanine or tryptophan, and so a read error is likely. The chain couples TRBV6-5 to TRBJ1-1; TRBD1 might be the D (5 bases). The CDR3 runs to 14 residues. V lost 6 bases to trimming and J lost 4 bases, with 15 bases between them. Germline CDR1 is MNHEY and CDR2 is SVGAGI. The CDR3 spells CASRRQGLGTEAFL. Here the CDR3 DNA reads TGTGCCAGCAGGCGCCAGGGATTAGGCACTGAAGCTTTCCTT.

Only a few counts were recorded for this clonotype. The conserved final phenylalanine or tryptophan is absent from the CDR3, which likely points to a read error. The genes are TRBV20-1 and TRBJ1-6; D may be TRBD1 (6 bases). CDR3 length: 13 amino acids. Trimming pared 3 bases from V and 9 bases from J, leaving 12 bases between. Germline V gives CDR1 DFQATT, CDR2 SNEGSKA (reference sequence). This CDR3 reads CSARDSGPSPLHS. CDR3 nucleotide sequence: TGCAGTGCTAGGGACAGTGGTCCTTCACCCCTCCACTCT.

This clonotype was recorded a few times. This sequence joins TRBV20-1 and TRBJ2-3; no clear D gene. This CDR3 is 8 amino acids long. Germline CDR1 and CDR2: DFQATT and SNEGSKA (reference sequence). CDR3 protein: CSGDTQYF. The CDR3, as DNA: TGCAGCGGGGATACGCAGTATTTT.

This clonotype was seen many times. This chain uses TRBV7-8 with TRBJ2-5; 11 nucleotides line up with TRBD2. The CDR3 runs 16 residues. Germline V CDR1 and CDR2: SGHVS, FQNEAQ. J gave up 5 bases and V 1 base, and 6 bases lay outside the gene matches. DNA for the CDR3: TGTGCCAGCAGCTTAGAGGCGACTAGCGGGAAGGAGACCCAGTACTTC. It is translated as CASSLEATSGKETQYF.

This clonotype was recorded at least ten times. V and J are TRBV7-9 and TRBJ2-5; D remains unclear. The CDR3 contains 14 residues. V dropped 5 bases and J dropped 2 bases, with 12 bases sitting between them. Germline CDR1 reads SEHNR; CDR2 reads FQNEAQ (reference sequence). The CDR3 spells CASSLFRRQETQYF. In DNA form, the CDR3 reads TGTGCCAGCAGCCTTTTTCGAAGACAAGAGACCCAGTACTTC.

With respect to this clonotype: A read error may produce the germline difference seen at one junction end. The chain joins TRBV10-3 to TRBJ2-5; D is possibly TRBD1 or TRBD2 (5 bases each). This CDR3 has 15 residues. Germline CDR1 is ENHRY and CDR2 is SYGVKD. CDR3 in amino acids: CASSYAGTIRETQYF. CDR3 nucleotide sequence: TGTGCCAGCAGTTATGCAGGGACCATTCGAGAGACCCAGTACTTC.

This clonotype has more than one count but fewer than ten. The CDR3 region is CASSMLRDRSYEQYF. The DNA for the CDR3 is TGTGCCAGTAGTATGCTCAGGGACCGTTCCTACGAGCAGTACTTC. The genes are TRBV19 and TRBJ2-7; either TRBD1 or TRBD2 may supply D (5 bases each). The V end was cut by 3 bases, the J end by 1 base, with 13 bases between. CDR3 length: 15 residues. The germline V gene encodes CDR1 LNHDA and CDR2 SQIVND (reference sequence).

About this clonotype: With a much larger clone just one base away, this may be a read error. The J gene is TRBJ2-7, the V gene TRBV6-5; D gene unclear. V dropped 2 bases and J dropped 3 bases, with 8 bases sitting between them. In germline, CDR1 is MNHEY, CDR2 SVGAGI. The CDR3 totals 13 residues. CDR3 amino acids: CASSYGSDYEQYF. In DNA form, the CDR3 reads TGTGCCAGCAGTTACGGGTCGGACTACGAGCAGTACTTC.

Ten or more counts support this clonotype. A read error may explain this, as a much larger clone is one base away. The chain joins TRBV2 to TRBJ1-2; TRBD1 matches at 8 bases. The junction had 10 bases not matched to a gene; V was cut back by 11 bases and J by 8 bases. The CDR3 loop spans 12 amino acids. Germline CDR1 is SNHLY and CDR2 is FYNNEI. CDR3 DNA: TGTGCCGTTCCGGGACAGGATTACGGCTACACCTTC. This codes for CAVPGQDYGYTF.